This T cell receptor beta chain was identified in a study of blood T cell repertoires in COVID-19. Across the study: Material from acute and convalescent COVID-19 was sourced from the United States, Italy and Spain. From T cells, B-cell-depleted T cells, or PBMCs came the material, which was cDNA or gDNA.

J lost 1 base, V lost 3 bases, and 9 bases had no gene match. This CDR3 has 17 residues. Looked up from germline, CDR1 is SGDLS and CDR2 is YYNGEE. Per the original data handling: Using reference gene primer amplification, nucleated cell counts were estimated. Using immunoSEQ multiplex PCR, the repertoire was profiled, and TCRdb retains in-frame clones only, with some absent. D and trimming come from the DNA, and the V and J calls and clone size come from that table. Counted here are more than 90,000 clones, about 90% occurring once; the ten biggest clones make up roughly 17%. What was sequenced was peripheral blood. This TCR derives from a middle-aged man with acute or convalescent COVID-19. The J gene is TRBJ2-2, the V gene TRBV9, with 7 bases that match TRBD2. CDR3 residues: CASSGTGTIRNTGELFF. The CDR3 coding sequence is TGTGCCAGCAGCGGTACCGGGACTATAAGGAACACCGGGGAGCTGTTTTTT. The whole variable domain, remainder taken from reference TRBV9 and TRBJ2-2, is DSGVTQTPKHLITATGQRVTLRCSPRSGDLSVYWYQQSLDQGLQFLIQYYNGEERAKGNILERFSAQQFPDLHSELNLSSLELGDSALYFCASSGTGTIRNTGELFFGEGSRLTVL.